This TCR beta chain came from a study of T cell responses to AZD1222 COVID-19 vaccine. The repertoire was sequenced with immunoSEQ multiplex PCR; TCRdb's copy has only in-frame clones and lacks some. Altogether around 99,000 clones are present, about 89% being singletons, with the ten largest covering about 4%. The CDR3 sequence is 16 residues long. Trimming at V came to 5 bases and at J to 2 bases, leaving 10 bases not matched to a gene. Germline loops: CDR1 SEHNR, CDR2 FQNEAQ (reference sequence). Material: peripheral blood, obtained 28 days after the second AZD1222 dose. The clonotype originates from an adult who received the AZD1222 COVID-19 vaccine. The rearrangement joins TRBV7-9 to TRBJ2-7, with 9 bases fitting TRBD1. This CDR3 is CASSPPQDRGPYEQYF. CDR3 nucleotides: TGTGCCAGCAGCCCCCCCCAGGACAGGGGTCCCTACGAGCAGTACTTC.